The entry below gives a single T cell receptor (beta chain) sequence along with its context. Its antigen is not known. These data belong to a study of T cell responses to AZD1222 COVID-19 vaccine. General observations from the study: Regions left unmutated in variants are reportedly the target of nearly half of spike-specific TCRs.

Generated by immunoSEQ multiplex PCR, the TCRdb table keeps only in-frame clones and is missing some. This table has under 150,000 clones, nearly 90% appearing once. This specimen was peripheral blood, taken 28 days after the second AZD1222 dose. This sequence originates from an adult who received the AZD1222 COVID-19 vaccine.

The CDR3 reads CASSPNSYEQYF. CDR3 coding DNA: TGTGCCAGCAGCCCCAATTCCTACGAGCAGTACTTC. V is TRBV28 and J is TRBJ2-7, with D uncertain. The length of the CDR3 is 12 residues. Trimming shortened V by 6 bases and J by 1 base, and 7 bases separated the two germline ends. Germline V CDR1 and CDR2: MDHEN, SYDVKM. The full variable domain, with the rest looked up from reference TRBV28 and TRBJ2-7, is DVKVTQSSRYLVKRTGEKVFLECVQDMDHENMFWYRQDPGLGLRLIYFSYDVKMKEKGDIPEGYSVSREKKERFSLILESASTNQTSMYLCASSPNSYEQYFGPGTRLTVT.